The present entry profiles one T cell receptor beta chain with its context. It has no known antigen specificity. Within one base of it there is no much larger clone, and no base qualities were kept. The sample is drawn from a study of TIL therapy for anti-PD-1-resistant metastatic lung cancer (dated by TCRdb to the early 2020s). With respect to the entire study: Tumors were harvested prior to any PD-1/PD-L1 blockade, after which nivolumab was administered to patients, and lymphodepletion, expanded TIL infusion and IL-2 were given to patients who progressed. Across the cohort, whole-exome sequencing showed a median non-synonymous tumor mutation burden of 1.5 mutations per megabase. A median age of 54 years (range roughly 38-85) and a median tumor PD-L1 proportion score of 6% were recorded among enrolled patients. The cohort was composed predominantly of lung adenocarcinoma, with several EGFR-mutant and two ALK-rearranged tumors included, and half of patients were identified as current or former smokers. T cell receptor beta sequencing of tumor and peripheral blood served to follow clonotypes across the tumor, the expanded TIL product, and serial blood samples. Findings and caveats that apply to the study as a whole: The study protocol defined all tumor marker inferences as exploratory. The cohort was highly selected, with more treatment-naive, never-smoker and oncogene-addicted patients than typical, limiting generalizability. Infused TIL clonotypes partially replaced the baseline peripheral repertoire then decayed over months, with no apparent association between persistence and response.

TCR beta CDR3 regions were amplified from genomic DNA with the immunoSEQ v3 hsTCRB kit using bias-controlled multiplex PCR. TCR libraries were sequenced on an Illumina NextSeq 500 to about 1.8 million read pairs for survey level or about 5-6 million for deep level. The authors' pipeline ran thus. V, D and J genes were assigned, non-productive sequences were removed, and clonality was reported by immunoSEQ Analyzer software. Repertoires of infused TIL and blood were compared using productive Simpson clonality and the Morisita overlap index of productive TRB rearrangements. Absolute clonotype counts in blood were estimated as lymphocyte count times CD3+ fraction times the clone's productive frequency. TCRdb obtained this table from immuneACCESS and retained in-frame rearrangements with V and J assigned. These tables miss some clones; where compared with another copy, unresolved V genes account for less than half of the shortfall, and the remainder is unexplained. V and J calls and clone size are those listed in that table; D and trimming were worked out from the DNA. A total of around 19,000 clones appear in this sample, 80% to 90% of them only once. The top ten clones comprise approximately 2% of the sample.

Reading the label with the study, this specimen's time point is: pre-treatment sample, taken before nivolumab and TIL therapy. Adults with stage 4 NSCLC were enrolled from late 2017 to early 2020 in a dual-center phase I trial. The samples were drawn from an open-label, single-arm phase I trial testing tumor-infiltrating lymphocyte therapy combined with nivolumab in advanced non-small cell lung cancer. Mononuclear cells from blood collected in EDTA tubes were isolated on a Ficoll gradient and snap-frozen as pellets, and DNA was then extracted using a Qiagen mini-prep kit. The source is a person between 30 and 79 years old with non-small cell lung cancer. Sequences were derived from blood, sampled at baseline.

At the DNA level, the sequence is TGTGCCAGCAGTCGACAGGGGGCCGGGGAGCTGTTTTTT. It is translated as CASSRQGAGELFF. The rearranged chain carries TRBV6-5 and TRBJ2-2; 9 of the junction bases match TRBD1. The cysteine opens and the phenylalanine closes a CDR3 of 13 amino acids. Left in the record is the CDR3 DNA by itself, 39 bases read in frame from the first base. CDR1 and CDR2, per the germline V gene, are MNHEY and SVGAGI. Trimming removed 5 bases from V and 6 bases from J; the gene matches leave 1 base unexplained.